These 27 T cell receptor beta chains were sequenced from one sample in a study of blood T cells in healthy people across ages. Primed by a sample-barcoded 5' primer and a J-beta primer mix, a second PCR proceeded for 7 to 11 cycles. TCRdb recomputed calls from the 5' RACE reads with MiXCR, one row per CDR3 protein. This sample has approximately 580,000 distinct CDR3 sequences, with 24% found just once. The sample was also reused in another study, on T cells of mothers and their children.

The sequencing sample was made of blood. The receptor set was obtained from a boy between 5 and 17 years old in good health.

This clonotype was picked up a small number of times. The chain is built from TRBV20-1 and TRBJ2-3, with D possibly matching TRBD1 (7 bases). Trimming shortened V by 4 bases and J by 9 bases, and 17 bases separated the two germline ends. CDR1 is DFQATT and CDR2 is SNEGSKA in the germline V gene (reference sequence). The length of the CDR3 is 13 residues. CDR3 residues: CSAIGGTADTQYF. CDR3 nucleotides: TGCAGTGCTATTGGGGGGACAGCGGACACGCAGTATTTT.

The CDR3 spells CASSWGQGPFSGNTIYF. Here the CDR3 DNA reads TGTGCCAGCAGCTGGGGACAGGGACCTTTCTCTGGAAACACCATATATTTT. The genes are TRBV7-2 and TRBJ1-3; 9 positions match TRBD1. The junction had 7 bases not matched to a gene; V was cut back by 4 bases and J by 0 bases. The CDR3 is 17 amino acids. CDR1 and CDR2 from the germline V gene are SGHTA and FQGNSA.

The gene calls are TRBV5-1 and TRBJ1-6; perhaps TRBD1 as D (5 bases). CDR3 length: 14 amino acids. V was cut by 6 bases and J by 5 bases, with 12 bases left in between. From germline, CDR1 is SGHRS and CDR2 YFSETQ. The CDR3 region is CASKEGLDNSPLHF. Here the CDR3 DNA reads TGCGCCAGCAAAGAGGGGCTGGATAATTCACCCCTCCACTTT. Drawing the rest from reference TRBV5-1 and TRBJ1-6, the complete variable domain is KAGVTQTPRYLIKTRGQQVTLSCSPISGHRSVSWYQQTPGQGLQFLFEYFSETQRNKGNFPGRFSGRQFSNSRSEMNVSTLELGDSALYLCASKEGLDNSPLHFGNGTRLTVT.

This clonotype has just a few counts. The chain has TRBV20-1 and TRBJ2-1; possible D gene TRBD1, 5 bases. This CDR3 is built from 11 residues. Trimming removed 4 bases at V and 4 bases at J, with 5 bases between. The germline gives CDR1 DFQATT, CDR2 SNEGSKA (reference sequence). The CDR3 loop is CSANRYNEQFF. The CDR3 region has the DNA TGCAGTGCTAACAGGTACAATGAGCAGTTCTTC.

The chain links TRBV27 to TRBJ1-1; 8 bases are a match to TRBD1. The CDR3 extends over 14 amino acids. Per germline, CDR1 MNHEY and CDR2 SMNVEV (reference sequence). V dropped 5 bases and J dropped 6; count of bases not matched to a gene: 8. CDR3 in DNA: TGTGCCAGCAGTCCCAGGGGGCATGGCGCTGAAGCTTTCTTT. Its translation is CASSPRGHGAEAFF.

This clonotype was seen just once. The CDR3 protein is CASSPTGQGDYGYTF. The CDR3 DNA is TGTGCCAGCAGTCCTACTGGACAGGGAGACTATGGCTACACCTTC. This sequence joins TRBV3-1 and TRBJ1-2; 8 positions agree with TRBD1. With 6 bases clipped from V and 3 bases from J, the junction kept 9 bases outside the gene matches. The CDR3 is made up of 15 amino acids. Germline CDR1 is LGHDT and CDR2 is YNNKEL (reference sequence).

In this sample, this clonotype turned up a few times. CDR3 bases: TGTGCCAGCTCACCACCTACCCGAGGTACCTACAATGAGCAGTTCTTC. This codes for CASSPPTRGTYNEQFF. V usage is TRBV18 and J usage is TRBJ2-1; D call uncertain. The ends were cut back, 0 bases at V and 2 bases at J, with 11 bases in the middle. The CDR3 is 16 residues long. The V gene's germline CDR1 is KGHSH and CDR2 LQKENI.

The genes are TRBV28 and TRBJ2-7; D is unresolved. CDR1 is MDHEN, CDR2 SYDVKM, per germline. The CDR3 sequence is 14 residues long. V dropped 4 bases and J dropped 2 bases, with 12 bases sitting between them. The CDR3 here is CASSSRLNPYEQYF. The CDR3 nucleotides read TGTGCCAGCAGTTCCCGACTTAACCCCTACGAGCAGTACTTC.

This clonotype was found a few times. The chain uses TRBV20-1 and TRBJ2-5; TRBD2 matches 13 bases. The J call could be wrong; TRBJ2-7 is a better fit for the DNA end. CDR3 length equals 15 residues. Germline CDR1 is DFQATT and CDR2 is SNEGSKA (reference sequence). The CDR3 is CSARDLGLAGAEQYF. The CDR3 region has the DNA TGCAGTGCTAGAGATTTAGGACTAGCGGGAGCCGAGCAGTACTTC.

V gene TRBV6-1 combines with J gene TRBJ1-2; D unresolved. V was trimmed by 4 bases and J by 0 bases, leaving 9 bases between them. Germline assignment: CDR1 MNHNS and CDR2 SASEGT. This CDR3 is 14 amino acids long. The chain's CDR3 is CASSVPASNYGYTF. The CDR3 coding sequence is TGTGCCAGCAGTGTTCCAGCTTCTAACTATGGCTACACCTTC.

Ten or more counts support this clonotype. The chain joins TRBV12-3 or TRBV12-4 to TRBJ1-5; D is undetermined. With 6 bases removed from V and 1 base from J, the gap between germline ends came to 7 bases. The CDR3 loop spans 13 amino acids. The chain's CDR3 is CASSLQSNQPQHF. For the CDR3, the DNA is TGTGCCAGCAGCCTACAGAGCAATCAGCCCCAGCATTTT.

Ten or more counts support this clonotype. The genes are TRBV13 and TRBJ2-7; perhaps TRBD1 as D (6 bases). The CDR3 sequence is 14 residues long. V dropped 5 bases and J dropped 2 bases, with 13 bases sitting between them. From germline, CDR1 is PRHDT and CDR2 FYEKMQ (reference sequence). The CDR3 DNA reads TGTGCCAGCAGCGGGATGGGGGCCACCTACGAGCAGTACTTC. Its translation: CASSGMGATYEQYF.

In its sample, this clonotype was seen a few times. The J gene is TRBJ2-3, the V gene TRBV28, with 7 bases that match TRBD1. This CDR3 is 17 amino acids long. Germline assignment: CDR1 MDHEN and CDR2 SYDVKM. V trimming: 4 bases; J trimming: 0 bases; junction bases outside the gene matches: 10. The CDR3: CASSSPQGDLSTDTQYF. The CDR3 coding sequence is TGTGCCAGCAGTTCACCCCAGGGGGACCTGAGCACAGATACGCAGTATTTT.

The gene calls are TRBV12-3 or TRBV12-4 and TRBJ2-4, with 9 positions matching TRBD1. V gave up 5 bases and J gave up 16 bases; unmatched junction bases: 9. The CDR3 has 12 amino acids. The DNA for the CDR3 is TGTGCCAGCAGTCGGAACCGGGACAGGGTCTACTTC. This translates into CASSRNRDRVYF.

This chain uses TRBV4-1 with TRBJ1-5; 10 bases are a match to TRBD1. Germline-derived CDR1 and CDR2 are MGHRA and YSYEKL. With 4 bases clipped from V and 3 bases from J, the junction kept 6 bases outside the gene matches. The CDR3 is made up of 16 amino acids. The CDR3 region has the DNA TGCGCCAGCAGCCGACGTGGGACAGGGGTCAATCAGCCCCAGCATTTT. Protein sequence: CASSRRGTGVNQPQHF.

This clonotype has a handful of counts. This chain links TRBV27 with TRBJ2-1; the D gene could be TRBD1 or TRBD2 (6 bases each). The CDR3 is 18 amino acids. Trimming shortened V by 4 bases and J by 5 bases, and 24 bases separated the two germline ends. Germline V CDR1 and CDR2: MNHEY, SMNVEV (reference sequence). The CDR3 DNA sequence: TGTGCCAGCAGTTCCCAGGGGCCGACTAGTTTTGGAGACAATGAGCAGTTCTTC. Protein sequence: CASSSQGPTSFGDNEQFF.

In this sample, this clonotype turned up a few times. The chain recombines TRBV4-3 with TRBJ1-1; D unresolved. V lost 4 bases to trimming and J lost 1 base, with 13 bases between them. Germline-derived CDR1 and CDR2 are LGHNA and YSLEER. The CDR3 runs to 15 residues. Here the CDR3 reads CASSLLKEANTEAFF. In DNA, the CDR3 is TGCGCCAGCAGCCTCCTTAAGGAAGCGAACACTGAAGCTTTCTTT.

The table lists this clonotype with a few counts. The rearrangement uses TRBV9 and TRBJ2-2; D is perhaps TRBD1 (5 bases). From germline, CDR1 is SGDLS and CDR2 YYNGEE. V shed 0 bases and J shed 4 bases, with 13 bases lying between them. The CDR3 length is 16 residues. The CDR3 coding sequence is TGTGCCAGCAGCGTAGAACCCCAGGGTCGCACCGGGGAGCTGTTTTTT. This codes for CASSVEPQGRTGELFF.

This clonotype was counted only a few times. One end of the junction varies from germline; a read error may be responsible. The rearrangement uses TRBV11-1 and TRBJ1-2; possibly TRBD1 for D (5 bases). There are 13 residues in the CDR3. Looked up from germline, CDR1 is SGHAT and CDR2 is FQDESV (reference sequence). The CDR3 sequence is CAGSLTDNYGYTF. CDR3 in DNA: TGTGCCGGCAGCCTGACAGATAACTATGGCTACACCTTC.

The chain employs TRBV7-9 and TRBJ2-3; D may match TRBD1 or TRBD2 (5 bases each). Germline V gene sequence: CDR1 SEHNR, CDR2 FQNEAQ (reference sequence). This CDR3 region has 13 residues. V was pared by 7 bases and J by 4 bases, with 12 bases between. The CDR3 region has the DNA TGTGCCAGCACGTCTGGGGGTCCAGATACGCAGTATTTT. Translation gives CASTSGGPDTQYF. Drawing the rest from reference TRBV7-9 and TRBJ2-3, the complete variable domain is DTGVSQNPRHKITKRGQNVTFRCDPISEHNRLYWYRQTLGQGPEFLTYFQNEAQLEKSRLLSDRFSAERPKGSFSTLEIQRTEQGDSAMYLCASTSGGPDTQYFGPGTRLTVL.

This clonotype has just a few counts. The CDR3 bases are TGTGCCAGCTCACCACAGAGGACAGTCACCTACGAGCAGTACTTC. This codes for CASSPQRTVTYEQYF. J is TRBJ2-7 and V is TRBV18, with D possibly being TRBD1 (6 bases). Trimming removed 1 base from V and 2 bases from J, with 12 bases in between. The germline V gene encodes CDR1 KGHSH and CDR2 LQKENI. CDR3 length equals 15 residues.

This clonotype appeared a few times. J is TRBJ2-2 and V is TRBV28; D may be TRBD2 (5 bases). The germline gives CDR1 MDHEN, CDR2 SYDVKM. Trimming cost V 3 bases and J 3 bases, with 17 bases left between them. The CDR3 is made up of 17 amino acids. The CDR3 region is CASSLISERRDTGELFF. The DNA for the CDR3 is TGTGCCAGCAGTTTGATCTCCGAGCGGCGGGACACCGGGGAGCTGTTTTTT.

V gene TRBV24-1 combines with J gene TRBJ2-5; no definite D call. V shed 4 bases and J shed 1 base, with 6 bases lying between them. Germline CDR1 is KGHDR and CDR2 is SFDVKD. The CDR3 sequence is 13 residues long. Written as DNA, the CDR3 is TGTGCCACCAGTGAACCCTTCCAAGAGACCCAGTACTTC. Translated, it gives CATSEPFQETQYF.

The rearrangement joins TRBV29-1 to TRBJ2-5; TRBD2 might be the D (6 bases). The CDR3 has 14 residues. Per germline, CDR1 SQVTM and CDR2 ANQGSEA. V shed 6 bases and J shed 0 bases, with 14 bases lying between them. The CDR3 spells CSVLYGTHQETQYF. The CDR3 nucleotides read TGCAGCGTACTGTACGGGACTCACCAAGAGACCCAGTACTTC.

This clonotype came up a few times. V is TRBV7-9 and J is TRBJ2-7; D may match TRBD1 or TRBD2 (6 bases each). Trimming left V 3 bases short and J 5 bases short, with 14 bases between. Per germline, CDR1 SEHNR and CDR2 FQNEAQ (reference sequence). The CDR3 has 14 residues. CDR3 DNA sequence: TGTGCCAGCAGCTTTATGGGGGGCCTCGACGAGCAGTACTTC. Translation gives CASSFMGGLDEQYF.

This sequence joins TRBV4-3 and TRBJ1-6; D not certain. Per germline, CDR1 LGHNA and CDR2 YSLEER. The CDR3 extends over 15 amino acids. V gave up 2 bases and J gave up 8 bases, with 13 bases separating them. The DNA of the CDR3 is TGCGCCAGCAGCCAACAGGCTTGGGTGGATTCACCCCTCCACTTT. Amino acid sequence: CASSQQAWVDSPLHF.

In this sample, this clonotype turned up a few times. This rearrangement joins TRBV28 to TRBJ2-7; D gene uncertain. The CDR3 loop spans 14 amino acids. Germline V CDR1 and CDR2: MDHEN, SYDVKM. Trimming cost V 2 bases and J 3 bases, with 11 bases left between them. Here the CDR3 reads CASSLPDVNYEQYF. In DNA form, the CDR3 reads TGTGCCAGCAGTTTACCCGACGTAAACTACGAGCAGTACTTC. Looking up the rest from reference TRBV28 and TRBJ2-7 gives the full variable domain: DVKVTQSSRYLVKRTGEKVFLECVQDMDHENMFWYRQDPGLGLRLIYFSYDVKMKEKGDIPEGYSVSREKKERFSLILESASTNQTSMYLCASSLPDVNYEQYFGPGTRLTVT.